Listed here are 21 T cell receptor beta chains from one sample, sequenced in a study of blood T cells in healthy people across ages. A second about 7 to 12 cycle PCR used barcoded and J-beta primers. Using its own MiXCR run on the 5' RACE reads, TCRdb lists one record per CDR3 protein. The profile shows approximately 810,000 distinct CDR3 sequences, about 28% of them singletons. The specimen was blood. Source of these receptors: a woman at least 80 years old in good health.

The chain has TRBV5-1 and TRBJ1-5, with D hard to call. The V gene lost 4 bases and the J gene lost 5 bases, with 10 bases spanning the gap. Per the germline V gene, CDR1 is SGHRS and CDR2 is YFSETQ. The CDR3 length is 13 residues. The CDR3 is CASSPDGYQPQHF. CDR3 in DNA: TGCGCCAGCAGCCCGGACGGGTATCAGCCCCAGCATTTT.

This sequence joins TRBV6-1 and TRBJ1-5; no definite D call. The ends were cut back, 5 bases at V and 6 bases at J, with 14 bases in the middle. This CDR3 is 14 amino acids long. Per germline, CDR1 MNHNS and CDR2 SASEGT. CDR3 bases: TGTGCCAGCAGTTTATCGGGAGTGCGTCAGCCCCAGCATTTT. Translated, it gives CASSLSGVRQPQHF.

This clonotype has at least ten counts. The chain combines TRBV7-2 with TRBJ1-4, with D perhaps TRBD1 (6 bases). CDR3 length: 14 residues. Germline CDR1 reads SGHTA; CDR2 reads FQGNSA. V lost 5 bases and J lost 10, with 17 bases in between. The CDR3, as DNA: TGTGCCAGCAGCGCCAAGGGGGGACCCGGAAAACTGTTTTTT. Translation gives CASSAKGGPGKLFF.

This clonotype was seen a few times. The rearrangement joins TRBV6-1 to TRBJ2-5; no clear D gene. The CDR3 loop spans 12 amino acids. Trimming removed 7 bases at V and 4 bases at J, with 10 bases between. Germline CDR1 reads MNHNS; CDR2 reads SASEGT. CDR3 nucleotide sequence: TGTGCCAGCAATGCCCATCGAGAGACCCAGTACTTC. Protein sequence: CASNAHRETQYF.

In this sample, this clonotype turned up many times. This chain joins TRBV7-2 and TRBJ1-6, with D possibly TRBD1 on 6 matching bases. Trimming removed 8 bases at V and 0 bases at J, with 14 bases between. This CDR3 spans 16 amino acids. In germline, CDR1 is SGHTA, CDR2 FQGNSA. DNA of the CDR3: TGTGCCAGCTCCGGGGGGCGGGTCTCCTATAATTCACCCCTCCACTTT. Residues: CASSGGRVSYNSPLHF.

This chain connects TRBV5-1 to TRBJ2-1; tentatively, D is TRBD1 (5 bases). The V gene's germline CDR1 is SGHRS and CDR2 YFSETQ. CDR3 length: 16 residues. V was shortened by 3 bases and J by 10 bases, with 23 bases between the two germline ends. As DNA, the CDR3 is TGCGCCAGCAGCTCGGCCGACAGCTCCTTCTCCTACGAGCAGTTCTTC. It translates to CASSSADSSFSYEQFF.

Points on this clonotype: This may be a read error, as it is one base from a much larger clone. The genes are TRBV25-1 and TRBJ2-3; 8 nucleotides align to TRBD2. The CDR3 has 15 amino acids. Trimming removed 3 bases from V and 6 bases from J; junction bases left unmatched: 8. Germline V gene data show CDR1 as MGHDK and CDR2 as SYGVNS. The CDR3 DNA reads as TGTGCCAGCAGTGAGCAGAGCGGGGGTTGGGATACGCAGTATTTT. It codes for CASSEQSGGWDTQYF.

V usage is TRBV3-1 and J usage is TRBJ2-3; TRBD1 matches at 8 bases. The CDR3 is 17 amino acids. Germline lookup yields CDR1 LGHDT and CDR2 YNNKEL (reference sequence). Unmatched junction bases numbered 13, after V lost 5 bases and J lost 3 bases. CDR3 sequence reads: CASSDRQGRLGTDTQYF. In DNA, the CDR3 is TGTGCCAGCAGCGACCGACAGGGGCGCTTAGGGACAGATACGCAGTATTTT.

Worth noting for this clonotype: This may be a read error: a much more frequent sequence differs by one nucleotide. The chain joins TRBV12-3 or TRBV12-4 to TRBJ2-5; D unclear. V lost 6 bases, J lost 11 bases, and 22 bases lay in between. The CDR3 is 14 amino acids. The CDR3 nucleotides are TGTGCCAGCAGGTCCACAGAAGGTTGGCATGAGCAGTACTTC. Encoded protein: CASRSTEGWHEQYF.

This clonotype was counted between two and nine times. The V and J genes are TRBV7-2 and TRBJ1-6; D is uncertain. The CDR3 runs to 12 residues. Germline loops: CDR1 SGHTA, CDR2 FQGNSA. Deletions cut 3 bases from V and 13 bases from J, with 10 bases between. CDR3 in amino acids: CASSLGVYPLHF. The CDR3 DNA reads TGTGCCAGCAGCTTGGGAGTGTACCCCCTCCACTTT.

Here the CDR3 reads CASSLDFGGNSPLHF. Written as DNA, the CDR3 is TGTGCCAGCAGCTTAGATTTCGGGGGAAATTCACCCCTCCACTTT. V is TRBV7-2 and J is TRBJ1-6; tentative D call: TRBD1 (5 bases). In germline, CDR1 is SGHTA, CDR2 FQGNSA. The CDR3 extends over 15 amino acids. Trimming pared 1 base from V and 7 bases from J, leaving 11 bases between.

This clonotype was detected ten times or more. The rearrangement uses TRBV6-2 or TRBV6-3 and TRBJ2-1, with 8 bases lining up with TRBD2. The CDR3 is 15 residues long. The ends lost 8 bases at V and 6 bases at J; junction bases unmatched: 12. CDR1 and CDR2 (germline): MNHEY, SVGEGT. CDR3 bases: TGTGCCAGCGGGCAGGGCGGGGGGTGGATCAATGAGCAGTTCTTC. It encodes CASGQGGGWINEQFF.

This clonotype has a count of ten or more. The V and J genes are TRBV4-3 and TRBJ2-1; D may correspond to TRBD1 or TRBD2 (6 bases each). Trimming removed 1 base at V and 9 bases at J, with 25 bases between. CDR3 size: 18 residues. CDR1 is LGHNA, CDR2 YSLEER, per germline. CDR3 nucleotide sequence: TGCGCCAGCAGCCAAGGAGGGGGGAGAGGGGCTCTCGACTTTGAGCAGTTCTTC. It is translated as CASSQGGGRGALDFEQFF.

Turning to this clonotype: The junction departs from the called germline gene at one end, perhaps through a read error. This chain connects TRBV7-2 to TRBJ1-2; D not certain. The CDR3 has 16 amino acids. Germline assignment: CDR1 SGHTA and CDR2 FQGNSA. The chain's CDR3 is CASSLVTGKLNYDYTF. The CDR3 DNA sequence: TGTGCCAGCAGCTTAGTTACGGGGAAACTTAACTATGACTACACCTTC.

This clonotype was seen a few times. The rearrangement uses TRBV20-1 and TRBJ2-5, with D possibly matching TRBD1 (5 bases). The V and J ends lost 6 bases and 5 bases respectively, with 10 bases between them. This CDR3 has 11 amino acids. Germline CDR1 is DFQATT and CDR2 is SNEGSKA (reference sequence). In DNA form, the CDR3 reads TGCAGTGCCGCCAAGGGGGAGACCCAGTACTTC. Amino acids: CSAAKGETQYF.

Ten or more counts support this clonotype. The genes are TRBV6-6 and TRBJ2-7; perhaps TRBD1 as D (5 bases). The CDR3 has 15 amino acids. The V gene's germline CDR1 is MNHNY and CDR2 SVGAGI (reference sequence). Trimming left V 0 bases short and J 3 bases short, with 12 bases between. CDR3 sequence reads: CASSYSDNSLYEQYF. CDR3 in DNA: TGTGCCAGCAGTTACTCGGACAACAGCCTCTACGAGCAGTACTTC.

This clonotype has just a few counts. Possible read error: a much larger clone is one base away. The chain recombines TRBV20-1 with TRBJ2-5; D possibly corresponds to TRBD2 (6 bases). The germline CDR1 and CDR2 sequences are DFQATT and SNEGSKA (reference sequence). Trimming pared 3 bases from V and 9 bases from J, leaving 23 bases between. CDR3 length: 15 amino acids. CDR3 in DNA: TGCAGTGCTAGGCAAGGGTTACTGGATGGGGAGGCCCAGTACTTC. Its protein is CSARQGLLDGEAQYF.

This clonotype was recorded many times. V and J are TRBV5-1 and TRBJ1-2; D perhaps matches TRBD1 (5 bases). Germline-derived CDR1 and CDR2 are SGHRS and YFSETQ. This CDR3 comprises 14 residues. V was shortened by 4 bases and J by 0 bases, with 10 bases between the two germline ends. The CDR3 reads CASSTTGANYGYTF. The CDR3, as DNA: TGCGCCAGCAGCACCACGGGGGCTAACTATGGCTACACCTTC.

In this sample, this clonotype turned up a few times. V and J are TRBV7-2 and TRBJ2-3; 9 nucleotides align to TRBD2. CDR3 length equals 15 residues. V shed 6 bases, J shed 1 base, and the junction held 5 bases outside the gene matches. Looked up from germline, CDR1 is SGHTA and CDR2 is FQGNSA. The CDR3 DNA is TGTGCCAGCAGTCTGAGGACTAGCGGCACAGATACGCAGTATTTT. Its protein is CASSLRTSGTDTQYF.

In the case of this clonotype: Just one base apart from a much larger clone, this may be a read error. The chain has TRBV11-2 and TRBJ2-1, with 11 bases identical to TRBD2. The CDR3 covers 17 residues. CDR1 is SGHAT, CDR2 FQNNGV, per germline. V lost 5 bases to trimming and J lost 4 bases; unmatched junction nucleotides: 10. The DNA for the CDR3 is TGTGCCAGCAGCCCTCGGACTAGCGGGTTAGGGTACAATGAGCAGTTCTTC. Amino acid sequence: CASSPRTSGLGYNEQFF.

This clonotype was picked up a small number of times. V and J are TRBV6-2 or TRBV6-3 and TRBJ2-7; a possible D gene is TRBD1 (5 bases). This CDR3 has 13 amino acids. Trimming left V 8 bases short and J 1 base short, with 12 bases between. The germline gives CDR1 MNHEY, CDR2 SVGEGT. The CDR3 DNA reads TGTGCCAGCTCAGGGCACGGTTCCTACGAGCAGTACTTC. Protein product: CASSGHGSYEQYF.